Shown below are 10 T cell receptor beta chains from a single sample sequenced in a study of blood T cell repertoires in COVID-19. The data were produced by immunoSEQ multiplex PCR, yet TCRdb's version contains in-frame clones alone and is incomplete. The sample has fewer than 450,000 clones, about 92% seen once. The sample taken for sequencing was PBMCs or T cells enriched from blood (not recorded which). Source of these receptors: a man aged 18 to 29 who had recovered from COVID-19.

The V gene is TRBV5-1, the J gene TRBJ1-1; 11 nucleotides match TRBD1. V shed 4 bases and J 1 base; nucleotides not matched to a gene: 6. CDR1 is SGHRS, CDR2 YFSETQ, per germline. The CDR3 runs to 16 residues. This chain's CDR3 is CASSTGQGAWNTEAFF. For the CDR3, the DNA is TGCGCCAGCAGCACCGGACAGGGGGCTTGGAACACTGAAGCTTTCTTT.

The chain recombines TRBV5-1 with TRBJ1-3, with no clear D. This CDR3 is 14 amino acids long. Germline-derived CDR1 and CDR2 are SGHRS and YFSETQ. V was trimmed by 2 bases and J by 4 bases, leaving 10 bases between them. The CDR3 DNA reads as TGCGCCAGCAGCTTAGACACGACCGGAAACACCATATATTTT. This codes for CASSLDTTGNTIYF.

V is TRBV10-3 and J is TRBJ1-2; 9 bases are a match to TRBD1. Germline V CDR1 and CDR2: ENHRY, SYGVKD. V was pared by 6 bases and J by 4 bases, with 6 bases of the junction left unmatched. This CDR3 has 14 amino acids. CDR3: CAISRTGVSYGYTF. In DNA form, the CDR3 reads TGTGCCATCAGCAGGACAGGGGTTTCCTATGGCTACACCTTC.

The chain employs TRBV28 and TRBJ2-3; 13 bases align to TRBD2. The CDR3 is 16 amino acids. Trimming cost V 5 bases and J 3 bases; bases outside gene matches: 5. CDR1 is MDHEN, CDR2 SYDVKM, per germline. The CDR3 protein is CASSTTSGRPTDTQYF. DNA for the CDR3: TGTGCCAGCAGTACGACTAGCGGGAGGCCGACAGATACGCAGTATTTT.

The chain couples TRBV5-4 to TRBJ2-7; 10 bases match TRBD1. Unmatched junction bases numbered 3, after V lost 3 bases and J lost 0 bases. Germline loops: CDR1 SGHNT, CDR2 YYREEE (reference sequence). The CDR3 has 15 residues. The CDR3 bases are TGTGCCAGCAGCTCAGACAGGGGGCTCTCCTACGAGCAGTACTTC. It encodes CASSSDRGLSYEQYF.

The gene calls are TRBV6-5 and TRBJ1-4; possibly TRBD1 for D (5 bases). Germline V gene lookup returns CDR1 MNHEY and CDR2 SVGAGI. The CDR3 extends over 13 amino acids. Trimming pared 4 bases from V and 7 bases from J, leaving 10 bases between. The CDR3: CASSWGGSEKLFF. The CDR3 DNA reads TGTGCCAGCAGTTGGGGGGGGTCTGAAAAACTGTTTTTT.

V usage is TRBV15 and J usage is TRBJ2-7; unclear D gene. Trimming left V 0 bases short and J 3 bases short, with 15 bases between. This CDR3 comprises 16 residues. Looked up from germline, CDR1 is LNHNV and CDR2 is YYDKDF (reference sequence). The CDR3 bases are TGTGCCACCAGCAGAGATTACAGTTCGGCTGTCTACGAGCAGTACTTC. Its protein product is CATSRDYSSAVYEQYF.

The chain combines TRBV28 with TRBJ1-2; the match to TRBD1 covers 8 bases. The CDR3 length is 14 residues. V lost 5 bases, J lost 4 bases, and 6 bases stayed unmatched. CDR1 and CDR2 from the germline V gene are MDHEN and SYDVKM. For the CDR3, the DNA is TGTGCCAGCAGTGACCCAGGGGGCGGCTATGGCTACACCTTC. It codes for CASSDPGGGYGYTF.

This chain connects TRBV18 to TRBJ2-3; D is possibly TRBD2 (5 bases). Between the trimmed V and J ends, which lost 2 bases and 2 bases, there was a span of 8 bases. CDR1 and CDR2 from the germline V gene are KGHSH and LQKENI. The CDR3 is 14 residues long. This chain's CDR3 is CASSPIGNTDTQYF. In DNA form, the CDR3 reads TGTGCCAGCTCACCAATCGGGAACACAGATACGCAGTATTTT.

This chain connects TRBV3-1 (or the pseudogene TRBV3-2) to TRBJ2-1; 7 bases fit TRBD1. This CDR3 spans 13 amino acids. Trimming removed 3 bases from V and 4 bases from J; junction bases left unmatched: 0. The germline V gene has CDR1 LGHDT and CDR2 YNNKEL (reference sequence). CDR3 amino acids: CASSQGQYNEQFF. The CDR3 region has the DNA TGTGCCAGCAGCCAGGGACAGTACAATGAGCAGTTCTTC.